Listed here are 22 T cell receptor beta chains from one sample, sequenced in a study of glioma-infiltrating T cells. Using RNA template, CDR3s of TCR alpha and beta were amplified with iRepertoire arm-PCR. TCRdb analysed the multiplex PCR reads with MiXCR anew, one entry per CDR3 protein. This repertoire shows 300,000 to 400,000 distinct CDR3 sequences, 41% found once; its top ten account for about 11%. Sequencing was performed on glioma tissue, nonneoplastic brain tissue, or PBMCs (not recorded which). These receptors were taken from a human donor with low-grade glioma or glioblastoma, undergoing nonglioma brain surgery, or in good health (not recorded which).

There are many counts of this clonotype. The chain joins TRBV20-1 to TRBJ2-5; TRBD1 or TRBD2 may be the D gene (7 bases each). Trimming cost V 3 bases and J 0 bases, with 11 bases left between them. The CDR3 totals 14 residues. CDR1 is DFQATT, CDR2 SNEGSKA, per germline (reference sequence). The CDR3 protein is CSASQGGYQETQYF. DNA for the CDR3: TGCAGTGCTAGCCAGGGGGGGTACCAAGAGACCCAGTACTTC.

This clonotype has just a few counts. This sequence may be a read error, since a much larger clone differs from it by one base. V and J are TRBV28 and TRBJ2-7; D might be TRBD1 (6 bases). In germline, CDR1 is MDHEN, CDR2 SYDVKM. This CDR3 has 15 amino acids. CDR3 sequence reads: CASSSRLTGNYKQYF. CDR3 in DNA: TGTGCCAGCAGTTCCCGTTTAACAGGGAACTACAAGCAGTACTTC.

The table lists this clonotype with a few counts. J is TRBJ2-2 and V is TRBV11-2; a weak D match, TRBD1 (5 bases). Per germline, CDR1 SGHAT and CDR2 FQNNGV. V was cut by 5 bases and J by 4 bases, with 11 bases left in between. The CDR3 runs 14 residues. The CDR3 coding sequence is TGTGCCAGCAGCGCCGACAGAAGCACCGGGGAGCTGTTTTTT. Its protein product is CASSADRSTGELFF. The full variable domain, its missing parts supplied by reference TRBV11-2 and TRBJ2-2, is EAGVAQSPRYKIIEKRQSVAFWCNPISGHATLYWYQQILGQGPKLLIQFQNNGVVDDSQLPKDRFSAERLKGVDSTLKIQPAKLEDSAVYLCASSADRSTGELFFGEGSRLTVL.

Worth noting for this clonotype: This may come from a read error, since a much larger clone is one base off. This rearrangement joins TRBV15 to TRBJ2-7; 9 bases are shared with TRBD2. V trimming: 1 base; J trimming: 9 bases; junction bases outside the gene matches: 13. Germline CDR1 reads LNHNV; CDR2 reads YYDKDF (reference sequence). The CDR3 sequence is 16 residues long. In nucleotides, the CDR3 is TGTGCCACCAGCAGAGGCCTCGGCGGGAGGGCCTTCGGGCAGTACTTC. This codes for CATSRGLGGRAFGQYF.

Worth noting for this clonotype: A much larger clone differs by one base, so this may be a read error. The chain joins TRBV27 to TRBJ2-2; D gene uncertain. This CDR3 spans 16 amino acids. Germline CDR1 MNHEY, CDR2 SMNVEV (reference sequence). The chain's CDR3 is CTSSLTGFGNTGELFF. CDR3 bases: TGTACCAGCAGTTTAACGGGCTTTGGGAACACCGGGGAGCTGTTTTTT.

Of note for this clonotype: This may be a read error: a much more frequent sequence differs by one nucleotide. This chain links TRBV27 with TRBJ2-7; 7 bases are shared with TRBD1. Germline values: CDR1 MNHEY, CDR2 SMNVEV (reference sequence). The CDR3 sequence is 15 residues long. CDR3 nucleotide sequence: TGTGCCAGCAGTGTGACAGGGAATGACGGCTACGAGCGGTACTTC. Translated, it gives CASSVTGNDGYERYF.

V is TRBV5-6 and J is TRBJ2-7, with 13 bases that match TRBD2. CDR3 length: 18 amino acids. With V trimmed by 7 bases and J by 3 bases, 16 bases remained unmatched. Germline CDR1 and CDR2: SGHDT and YYEEEE. The CDR3 region has the DNA TGTGCCAGCGGATTTCGACGGACTAGCGGGAGTAGGTTCTACGAGCAGTACTTC. Residues: CASGFRRTSGSRFYEQYF.

On this clonotype: A much larger clone lies a single base off, so this may be a read error. The V and J genes are TRBV27 and TRBJ1-5, with a tentative D call TRBD1 (5 bases). Germline V gene sequence: CDR1 MNHEY, CDR2 SMNVEV (reference sequence). The CDR3 runs to 17 residues. The CDR3: CASGLRGLGYSNQPQHF. DNA for the CDR3: TGTGCCAGCGGTTTAAGGGGTTTGGGGTATAGCAATCAGCCCCAGCATTTT.

This clonotype was detected only a few times. The rearrangement links TRBV28 to TRBJ2-3; D might be TRBD2 (5 bases). The length of the CDR3 is 14 residues. Per germline, CDR1 MDHEN and CDR2 SYDVKM. The V and J ends lost 3 bases and 4 bases respectively, with 11 bases between them. Here the CDR3 DNA reads TGTGCCAGCAGTTTTGAGCGGCCCGCAGATACGCAGTATTTT. Translating it yields CASSFERPADTQYF.

This chain uses TRBV5-4 with TRBJ2-6; D gene unclear. Trimming took 4 bases from V and 0 from J, leaving 8 bases between them. Germline assignment: CDR1 SGHNT and CDR2 YYREEE (reference sequence). The CDR3 covers 15 residues. DNA of the CDR3: TGTGCCAGCAGCACCCGTTCCTCTGGGGCCAACGTCCTGACTTTC. Protein product: CASSTRSSGANVLTF.

The sample holds many counts of this clonotype. The chain is built from TRBV6-1 and TRBJ1-2, with a tentative D call TRBD1 (6 bases). CDR3 length equals 13 residues. Deletions cut 5 bases from V and 1 base from J, with 8 bases between. Germline loops: CDR1 MNHNS, CDR2 SASEGT. The CDR3: CASSWDINYGYTF. For the CDR3, the DNA is TGTGCCAGCAGTTGGGACATTAACTATGGCTACACCTTC.

As to this clonotype: A read error is possible here, since a much larger clone lies one base away. CDR3 in amino acids: CARSYSFTEAFF. DNA for the CDR3: TGTGCCAGAAGTTACTCGTTCACTGAAGCTTTCTTT. The chain couples TRBV6-5 to TRBJ1-1; the D is unclear. This CDR3 region has 12 residues. Germline CDR1 is MNHEY and CDR2 is SVGAGI.

The J gene is TRBJ1-5, the V gene TRBV18; tentative D call: TRBD1 (5 bases). Trimming stripped 3 bases from V and 5 bases from J, with 20 bases between. There are 17 residues in the CDR3. Germline CDR1 is KGHSH and CDR2 is LQKENI. The CDR3 region is CASSPRGNRWDDQPQHF. The CDR3 nucleotides read TGTGCCAGCTCACCTCGCGGTAACAGGTGGGATGATCAGCCCCAGCATTTT.

The J gene is TRBJ1-1, the V gene TRBV20-1; D perhaps matches TRBD1 (5 bases). CDR1 and CDR2 from the germline V gene are DFQATT and SNEGSKA (reference sequence). CDR3 length: 12 amino acids. V shed 6 bases and J shed 7 bases, with 15 bases lying between them. CDR3 region: CSAKAGENEAFF. CDR3 DNA sequence: TGCAGTGCCAAGGCGGGGGAAAATGAAGCTTTCTTT.

This clonotype occurred a few times. The chain couples TRBV4-3 to TRBJ2-7; 10 nucleotides line up with TRBD2. CDR3 length equals 15 residues. Per the germline V gene, CDR1 is LGHNA and CDR2 is YSLEER. V shed 2 bases, J shed 2 bases, and the junction held 3 bases outside the gene matches. CDR3 nucleotides: TGCGCCAGCAGCCAATTTCTAGCGGGAGCCTACGAGCAGTACTTC. Amino acid sequence: CASSQFLAGAYEQYF.

The rearrangement joins TRBV7-9 to TRBJ2-1, with unresolved D. The CDR3 contains 12 residues. CDR1 is SEHNR and CDR2 is FQNEAQ in the germline V gene (reference sequence). Trimming left V 1 base short and J 13 bases short, with 11 bases between. Here the CDR3 DNA reads TGTGCCAGCAGCTTAGTTCCGGACGAACAGTTCTTC. It translates to CASSLVPDEQFF.

In this sample, this clonotype turned up a few times. The chain has TRBV10-3 and TRBJ2-2; D is perhaps TRBD1 or TRBD2 (5 bases each). The V and J ends lost 3 bases and 7 bases respectively, with 18 bases between them. The length of the CDR3 is 16 residues. Germline values: CDR1 ENHRY, CDR2 SYGVKD. Here the CDR3 reads CAISDLFFGGVGELFF. The DNA for the CDR3 is TGTGCCATCAGTGATCTTTTCTTTGGGGGTGTCGGGGAGCTGTTTTTT.

The chain joins TRBV25-1 to TRBJ1-4; TRBD1 aligns across 7 bases. Germline V gene data show CDR1 as MGHDK and CDR2 as SYGVNS. The V segment lost 7 bases and the J segment 5 bases; nucleotides outside the gene matches: 4. This CDR3 spans 13 amino acids. CDR3 amino acids: CASMDRSNEKLFF. CDR3 nucleotide sequence: TGTGCCAGCATGGACAGGTCAAATGAAAAACTGTTTTTT.

The J gene is TRBJ1-2, the V gene TRBV28, with a weak D call TRBD1 (6 bases). The V end lost 4 bases, the J end lost 0 bases, and 24 bases lay between the germline ends. The CDR3 consists of 19 residues. Germline CDR1 and CDR2: MDHEN and SYDVKM. The CDR3 region has the DNA TGTGCCAGCAGTTCGCCTCGGAGGATGGGGGGCCCAGCTAACTATGGCTACACCTTC. As protein: CASSSPRRMGGPANYGYTF.

This clonotype was counted at least ten times. The CDR3, as DNA: TGTGCCACCAGCACTTCGGGGGTTAATGAGCAGTTCTTC. Translation: CATSTSGVNEQFF. This chain links TRBV15 with TRBJ2-1; the D gene is possibly TRBD2 (6 bases). Germline loops: CDR1 LNHNV, CDR2 YYDKDF (reference sequence). The CDR3 loop spans 13 amino acids. V gave up 4 bases and J gave up 7 bases, with 11 bases separating them. Full variable domain (rest looked up from reference TRBV15 and TRBJ2-1): DAMVIQNPRYQVTQFGKPVTLSCSQTLNHNVMYWYQQKSSQAPKLLFHYYDKDFNNEADTPDNFQSRRPNTSFCFLDIRSPGLGDTAMYLCATSTSGVNEQFFGPGTRLTVL.

The chain links TRBV12-3 or TRBV12-4 to TRBJ1-3, with D unclear. The CDR3 totals 12 residues. Trimming took off 8 bases at V and 4 bases at J, with 9 bases between the two ends. CDR3: CASPDGGNTIYF. The CDR3 coding sequence is TGTGCCAGCCCGGACGGAGGAAACACCATATATTTT.

Worth noting for this clonotype: This sequence may be a read error, since a much larger clone differs from it by one base. V gene TRBV6-1 combines with J gene TRBJ2-3; D gene unclear. Germline lookup yields CDR1 MNHNS and CDR2 SASEGT. V lost 2 bases and J lost 2, with 5 bases in between. This CDR3 has 13 amino acids. The CDR3 reads CASSEQFTDTQYF. CDR3 bases: TGTGCCAGCAGTGAACAGTTCACAGATACGCAGTATTTT.